The 10 T cell receptor beta chains in this list originate from one sample, sequenced in a study of a mutant IDH1 vaccine in newly diagnosed glioma. The data were produced by immunoSEQ multiplex PCR, yet TCRdb's version contains in-frame clones alone and is incomplete. The sample lists fewer than 45,000 clones; 84% were seen once. Antigens for these TCRs are unknown. Time point indicated: week 11, during vaccination. The study gave 300 ug of mutant IDH1 20-mer peptide per vaccine dose, with topical imiquimod. Sequencing was performed on PBMCs, taken from a glioma patient whose treatment included an IDH1 peptide vaccine. These receptors originate from a man aged 40-49 years with glioma.

J is TRBJ2-2 and V is TRBV5-4, with unresolved D. The germline gives CDR1 SGHNT, CDR2 YYREEE (reference sequence). The CDR3 sequence is 15 residues long. Trimming removed 0 bases at V and 2 bases at J, with 8 bases between. CDR3 residues: CASSLVWGNTGELFF. CDR3 coding DNA: TGTGCCAGCAGCTTGGTCTGGGGTAACACCGGGGAGCTGTTTTTT.

The V gene is TRBV7-9, the J gene TRBJ1-4, with TRBD1 as a possible D gene (6 bases). The CDR3 totals 13 residues. Germline V gene sequence: CDR1 SEHNR, CDR2 FQNEAQ (reference sequence). The V and J ends lost 8 bases and 5 bases respectively, with 12 bases between them. For the CDR3, the DNA is TGTGCCAGCCTACGGGGGGGCAATGAAAAACTGTTTTTT. Its protein product is CASLRGGNEKLFF.

The chain has TRBV2 and TRBJ1-1; D is uncertain. The germline CDR1 and CDR2 sequences are SNHLY and FYNNEI. V gave up 8 bases and J gave up 3 bases, with 7 bases separating them. The CDR3 runs to 11 residues. The CDR3 region is CASRRYTEAFF. Here the CDR3 DNA reads TGTGCCAGCCGCAGATACACTGAAGCTTTCTTT.

The rearrangement uses TRBV6-6 and TRBJ1-5; D is uncertain. Germline CDR1 is MNHNY and CDR2 is SVGAGI (reference sequence). This CDR3 is 15 amino acids long. The V end lost 2 bases, the J end lost 0 bases, and 8 bases lay between the germline ends. The CDR3 protein is CASSYGEYSNQPQHF. The DNA for the CDR3 is TGTGCCAGCAGTTACGGAGAATATAGCAATCAGCCCCAGCATTTT.

The chain carries TRBV2 and TRBJ2-6; D might be TRBD2 (7 bases). This CDR3 spans 15 amino acids. CDR1 is SNHLY and CDR2 is FYNNEI in the germline V gene. Trimming stripped 11 bases from V and 3 bases from J, with 17 bases between. CDR3 nucleotide sequence: TGTGCCGCAGAGAGGGGGGGAGGTGGGGCCAACGTCCTGACTTTC. It is translated as CAAERGGGGANVLTF.

The CDR3 region has the DNA TGTGCCAGCAGTGAAGAGGTCCGCTGGCTGGGGGAGACCCAGTACTTC. Its protein is CASSEEVRWLGETQYF. The chain uses TRBV2 and TRBJ2-5; no definite D call. This CDR3 is 16 amino acids long. Germline V gene lookup returns CDR1 SNHLY and CDR2 FYNNEI. Trimming removed 1 base at V and 5 bases at J, with 17 bases between.

This chain joins TRBV4-1 and TRBJ2-1, with TRBD1 matching 9 bases. Trimming removed 2 bases from V and 6 bases from J; junction bases left unmatched: 14. The CDR3 is 18 residues long. Germline V CDR1 and CDR2: MGHRA, YSYEKL. The CDR3 reads CASSQPSLTGQGFNEQFF. The CDR3 DNA is TGCGCCAGCAGCCAACCCTCGTTAACGGGACAGGGATTCAATGAGCAGTTCTTC.

The chain couples TRBV11-2 to TRBJ2-5; tentative D call: TRBD1 (6 bases). The V and J ends lost 7 bases and 1 base respectively, with 13 bases between them. CDR1 is SGHAT, CDR2 FQNNGV, per germline. The CDR3 contains 14 residues. The CDR3 protein is CASTQGQGQETQYF. Here the CDR3 DNA reads TGTGCCAGCACCCAGGGGCAGGGCCAAGAGACCCAGTACTTC.

The chain combines TRBV7-3 with TRBJ2-1; 15 bases map to TRBD2. Germline loops: CDR1 SGHTA, CDR2 FQGTGA. The CDR3 sequence is 16 residues long. Trimming removed 2 bases from V and 9 bases from J; junction bases left unmatched: 5. The CDR3 region has the DNA TGTGCCAGCAGCTTATCCGCGGGACTAGCGGGAGGTGAGCAGTTCTTC. Its translation: CASSLSAGLAGGEQFF.

This clone came up once. The chain carries TRBV5-4 and TRBJ2-1, with D hard to call. The CDR3 contains 15 residues. With 0 bases removed from V and 4 bases from J, the gap between germline ends came to 11 bases. CDR1 SGHNT and CDR2 YYREEE come from the germline V gene (reference sequence). The CDR3 nucleotides read TGTGCCAGCAGCTTGGGCCTAGGAAAATACAATGAGCAGTTCTTC. Translation gives CASSLGLGKYNEQFF.